Presented here are 32 T cell receptor beta chains from one specimen sequenced in a study of OX40 agonist ivuxolimab in advanced cancers. The method was immunoSEQ multiplex PCR; TCRdb's version includes in-frame clones alone and lacks a portion of them. The sample shows around 70,000 clones, roughly 90% of them seen only once. The material sequenced was CD4+ or CD8+ T cells sorted from blood, taken in a trial of the OX40 agonist ivuxolimab. The origin of the receptors is an adult with an advanced solid tumor such as melanoma, head and neck, liver or kidney cancer.

The chain couples TRBV18 to TRBJ2-1; 10 nucleotides align to TRBD2. Germline CDR1 reads KGHSH; CDR2 reads LQKENI. The CDR3 is 14 residues long. Trimming removed 3 bases from V and 7 bases from J; junction bases left unmatched: 3. CDR3 sequence: CASSPSTSGNEQFF. CDR3 coding DNA: TGTGCCAGCTCACCGTCGACTAGCGGGAATGAGCAGTTCTTC.

V and J are TRBV7-2 and TRBJ2-1; the D gene is possibly TRBD2 (6 bases). V was shortened by 2 bases and J by 3 bases, with 14 bases between the two germline ends. Germline CDR1 SGHTA, CDR2 FQGNSA. This CDR3 is 16 amino acids long. Here the CDR3 reads CASSLIVLGSYNEQFF. CDR3 sequence (DNA): TGTGCCAGCAGCTTAATCGTACTCGGGAGCTACAATGAGCAGTTCTTC.

The genes are TRBV6-1 and TRBJ2-1; the D is unclear. CDR3 length equals 14 residues. V lost 7 bases, J lost 1 base, and 11 bases lay in between. Per germline, CDR1 MNHNS and CDR2 SASEGT. The CDR3 region has the DNA TGTGCCAGCACCGTCATGGGTTCCTACAATGAGCAGTTCTTC. Protein sequence: CASTVMGSYNEQFF.

V and J are TRBV7-2 and TRBJ2-2; TRBD1 or TRBD2 may be the D gene (5 bases each). This CDR3 region has 18 residues. Trimming left V 2 bases short and J 4 bases short, with 20 bases between. Germline V gene sequence: CDR1 SGHTA, CDR2 FQGNSA. The CDR3: CASSLPLEYIGGTGELFF. CDR3 bases: TGTGCCAGCAGCTTACCGTTGGAATACATTGGGGGCACCGGGGAGCTGTTTTTT.

This sequence joins TRBV15 and TRBJ2-3; D gene uncertain. The CDR3 spans 14 residues. Germline V gene lookup returns CDR1 LNHNV and CDR2 YYDKDF (reference sequence). V shed 7 bases and J shed 2 bases, with 13 bases lying between them. The CDR3 sequence: CATNERGYTDTQYF. Written as DNA, the CDR3 is TGTGCCACCAACGAACGAGGTTACACAGATACGCAGTATTTT.

The chain links TRBV5-1 to TRBJ2-3, with TRBD1 identical over 9 bases. Germline lookup yields CDR1 SGHRS and CDR2 YFSETQ. The junction had 6 bases not matched to a gene; V was cut back by 4 bases and J by 6 bases. This CDR3 spans 14 amino acids. The CDR3 DNA reads as TGCGCCAGCAGCCAGGACAGGGGAGGCGATACGCAGTATTTT. Translation: CASSQDRGGDTQYF.

The chain combines TRBV18 with TRBJ1-5; the D gene is possibly TRBD1 (5 bases). CDR1 KGHSH and CDR2 LQKENI come from the germline V gene. The CDR3 sequence is 13 residues long. Trimming took 3 bases from V and 7 from J, leaving 10 bases between them. DNA for the CDR3: TGTGCCAGCTCACCGGACATTGGCCAGCCCCAGCATTTT. Translation gives CASSPDIGQPQHF. The full variable domain, completed using reference TRBV18 and TRBJ1-5, is NAGVMQNPRHLVRRRGQEARLRCSPMKGHSHVYWYRQLPEEGLKFMVYLQKENIIDESGMPKERFSAEFPKEGPSILRIQQVVRGDSAAYFCASSPDIGQPQHFGDGTRLSIL.

Here the CDR3 reads CASSQDGAGGGDTQYF. CDR3 sequence (DNA): TGTGCCAGCAGCCAAGATGGGGCAGGGGGAGGAGATACGCAGTATTTT. V usage is TRBV4-2 and J usage is TRBJ2-3, with a tentative D call TRBD1 (7 bases). The V gene lost 0 bases and the J gene lost 5 bases, with 15 bases spanning the gap. Germline-derived CDR1 and CDR2 are LGHNA and YNFKEQ. The CDR3 covers 16 residues.

The V call is TRBV9, the J call TRBJ2-1, with TRBD1 identical over 9 bases. Germline-derived CDR1 and CDR2 are SGDLS and YYNGEE. V gave up 3 bases and J gave up 9 bases; unmatched junction bases: 10. This CDR3 contains 15 residues. The chain's CDR3 is CASSAGTGFFTEQFF. The CDR3 coding sequence is TGTGCCAGCAGCGCCGGGACAGGGTTTTTCACTGAGCAGTTCTTC.

V gene TRBV5-6 combines with J gene TRBJ2-5, with TRBD2 matching over 8 bases. The CDR3 covers 14 residues. In germline, CDR1 is SGHDT, CDR2 YYEEEE. The ends lost 4 bases at V and 4 bases at J; junction bases unmatched: 6. CDR3 region: CASSPDSGIETQYF. The CDR3 DNA follows: TGTGCCAGCAGCCCCGATAGCGGGATAGAGACCCAGTACTTC.

The V and J genes are TRBV28 and TRBJ2-7; 8 nucleotides agree with TRBD2. V lost 8 bases and J lost 1; bases outside the gene matches: 10. This CDR3 contains 15 residues. Germline V gives CDR1 MDHEN, CDR2 SYDVKM. CDR3 region: CASGGSGIKSYEQYF. Written as DNA, the CDR3 is TGTGCCAGCGGTGGTAGCGGGATAAAGTCCTACGAGCAGTACTTC.

The chain is built from TRBV5-1 and TRBJ1-4; D not resolved. From germline, CDR1 is SGHRS and CDR2 YFSETQ. V was shortened by 4 bases and J by 0 bases, with 10 bases between the two germline ends. The CDR3 runs to 15 residues. The CDR3 spells CASSIAPATNEKLFF. In nucleotides, the CDR3 is TGCGCCAGCAGCATAGCGCCGGCAACTAATGAAAAACTGTTTTTT.

The J gene is TRBJ1-3, the V gene TRBV9; the match to TRBD1 covers 9 bases. The CDR3 has 15 residues. J lost 4 bases, V lost 3 bases, and 5 bases had no gene match. Per germline, CDR1 SGDLS and CDR2 YYNGEE. The CDR3 protein is CASSASTGGGNTIYF. The CDR3 DNA sequence: TGTGCCAGCAGCGCCTCTACAGGGGGCGGAAACACCATATATTTT.

J is TRBJ2-5 and V is TRBV18; 9 bases line up with TRBD1. Germline loops: CDR1 KGHSH, CDR2 LQKENI. V dropped 3 bases and J dropped 7; count of bases not matched to a gene: 6. This CDR3 has 14 residues. The DNA for the CDR3 is TGTGCCAGCTCACCCACGGGACAGGGTGGGACCCAGTACTTC. It encodes CASSPTGQGGTQYF.

As DNA, the CDR3 is TGTGCCTGGAGTGGTGATCGAGGAGAAAAACTGTTTTTT. Translating it yields CAWSGDRGEKLFF. The rearrangement uses TRBV30 and TRBJ1-4; D unresolved. Germline lookup yields CDR1 GTSNPN and CDR2 SVGIG (reference sequence). Trimming took 1 base from V and 8 from J, leaving 11 bases between them. CDR3 length equals 13 residues. The full variable domain, completed using reference TRBV30 and TRBJ1-4, is SQTIHQWPATLVQPVGSPLSLECTVEGTSNPNLYWYRQAAGRGLQLLFYSVGIGQISSEVPQNLSASRPQDRQFILSSKKLLLSDSGFYLCAWSGDRGEKLFFGSGTQLSVL.

The rearrangement links TRBV29-1 to TRBJ2-1; 8 bases fit TRBD1. The CDR3 is made up of 15 amino acids. V lost 6 bases, J lost 0 bases, and 7 bases stayed unmatched. Germline V gene data show CDR1 as SQVTM and CDR2 as ANQGSEA. The CDR3, as DNA: TGCAGCGTCCAAGGACAGGGACGCTCCTACAATGAGCAGTTCTTC. This gives the protein CSVQGQGRSYNEQFF.

The V call is TRBV6-5, the J call TRBJ2-7; 7 bases fit TRBD1. This CDR3 has 13 amino acids. The V gene's germline CDR1 is MNHEY and CDR2 SVGAGI. J gave up 2 bases and V 6 bases, and 4 bases lay outside the gene matches. The CDR3 protein is CASSFDRAYEQYF. The CDR3 DNA reads as TGTGCCAGCAGCTTCGACAGGGCCTACGAGCAGTACTTC.

This chain uses TRBV28 with TRBJ2-7, with 8 positions matching TRBD1. From germline, CDR1 is MDHEN and CDR2 SYDVKM. V shed 4 bases and J 4 bases; nucleotides not matched to a gene: 9. The CDR3 extends over 15 amino acids. CDR3 nucleotides: TGTGCCAGCAGTTCCGCCGGGACAGGAGGATACGAGCAGTACTTC. Encoded protein: CASSSAGTGGYEQYF.

This chain connects TRBV5-1 to TRBJ2-2; D unclear. Germline CDR1 SGHRS, CDR2 YFSETQ. This CDR3 spans 15 amino acids. The V end was cut by 4 bases, the J end by 0 bases, with 10 bases between. The CDR3 spells CASSPDMANTGELFF. DNA of the CDR3: TGCGCCAGCAGCCCTGACATGGCGAACACCGGGGAGCTGTTTTTT.

The chain employs TRBV6-5 and TRBJ2-3, with TRBD2 identical over 7 bases. Trimming removed 7 bases from V and 4 bases from J; junction bases left unmatched: 5. This CDR3 contains 13 residues. Germline V gene lookup returns CDR1 MNHEY and CDR2 SVGAGI. The CDR3 nucleotides are TGTGCCAGCACCCACCGGGGGGCAGATACGCAGTATTTT. This translates into CASTHRGADTQYF.

V and J are TRBV4-3 and TRBJ2-1; 7 bases are a match to TRBD1. The junction had 10 bases not matched to a gene; V was cut back by 4 bases and J by 4 bases. CDR3 length: 16 residues. CDR1 and CDR2 from the germline V gene are LGHNA and YSLEER. In DNA form, the CDR3 reads TGCGCCAGCAGCCGACTATTGGACAGGAGATACAATGAGCAGTTCTTC. As protein: CASSRLLDRRYNEQFF.

Remarks on this clone: Other DNA sequences within the sample encode an identical CDR3. The chain is built from TRBV5-1 and TRBJ2-6; D is unresolved. The germline V gene encodes CDR1 SGHRS and CDR2 YFSETQ. The germline V and J ends were trimmed by 1 base and 2 bases, with 4 bases remaining between them. The CDR3 totals 14 residues. For the CDR3, the DNA is TGCGCCAGCAGCTTGTCCACTGGGGCCAACGTCCTGACTTTC. Protein sequence: CASSLSTGANVLTF.

The chain recombines TRBV5-1 with TRBJ1-1; D unclear. The V gene lost 6 bases and the J gene lost 2 bases, with 11 bases spanning the gap. The germline V gene has CDR1 SGHRS and CDR2 YFSETQ. CDR3 length equals 13 residues. This CDR3 reads CASKTNTNTEAFF. The CDR3 DNA reads as TGCGCCAGCAAGACAAATACCAACACTGAAGCTTTCTTT.

This sequence joins TRBV6-4 and TRBJ2-3; TRBD2 aligns across 7 bases. CDR3 length equals 14 residues. Germline V gene lookup returns CDR1 MRHNA and CDR2 SNTAGT. With V trimmed by 11 bases and J by 0 bases, 8 bases remained unmatched. The CDR3 loop reads CAGFSGLSTDTQYF. The CDR3 region has the DNA TGTGCCGGGTTTAGCGGGCTGAGCACAGATACGCAGTATTTT.

The CDR3 sequence: CAASGITEAFF. In nucleotides, the CDR3 is TGTGCCGCATCGGGGATTACTGAAGCTTTCTTT. The chain is built from TRBV28 and TRBJ1-1; D is unresolved. The V and J ends lost 11 bases and 5 bases respectively, with 12 bases between them. The CDR3 spans 11 residues. Germline CDR1 MDHEN, CDR2 SYDVKM.

The CDR3 here is CASSKPGNTIYF. The CDR3 region has the DNA TGTGCCAGCAGCAAGCCCGGAAACACCATATATTTT. The chain uses TRBV5-8 and TRBJ1-3; D ambiguous. Between the trimmed V and J ends, which lost 4 bases and 4 bases, there was a span of 6 bases. This CDR3 is built from 12 residues. Germline CDR1 is SGHTS and CDR2 is YDEGEE.

This chain links TRBV5-5 with TRBJ1-2; maybe TRBD1 (5 bases). This CDR3 is 12 amino acids long. V lost 4 bases and J 7 bases, leaving 11 bases between the germline ends. Germline lookup yields CDR1 SGHKS and CDR2 YYEKEE (reference sequence). The CDR3 DNA sequence: TGTGCCAGCAGCCTCTCCGGGGGTGGCTACACCTTC. It encodes CASSLSGGGYTF.

This chain links TRBV5-1 with TRBJ2-3; the match to TRBD2 covers 9 bases. Germline values: CDR1 SGHRS, CDR2 YFSETQ. V lost 1 base and J lost 4; bases outside the gene matches: 7. CDR3 length: 16 residues. The CDR3 DNA follows: TGCGCCAGCAGCTTGAGAGGTAGCGGGAGCGCAGATACGCAGTATTTT. The encoded protein is CASSLRGSGSADTQYF.

The rearrangement joins TRBV27 to TRBJ2-2; tentatively, D is TRBD1 (7 bases). CDR3 length: 17 amino acids. V lost 7 bases, J lost 4 bases, and 22 bases lay in between. Germline assignment: CDR1 MNHEY and CDR2 SMNVEV (reference sequence). The CDR3 region is CASNSAGGFSSTGELFF. The CDR3 DNA sequence: TGTGCCAGCAATAGCGCAGGGGGGTTTTCGAGCACCGGGGAGCTGTTTTTT.

The sample holds a few counts of this clone. The V and J genes are TRBV9 and TRBJ2-7; D is possibly TRBD2 (6 bases). V was cut by 0 bases and J by 6 bases, with 10 bases left in between. The CDR3 sequence is 13 residues long. Germline values: CDR1 SGDLS, CDR2 YYNGEE. CDR3 sequence (DNA): TGTGCCAGCAGCGTAGAGGAGGGATCCGAGCAGTACTTC. Its protein is CASSVEEGSEQYF.

This clone has more than one count but fewer than ten. V is TRBV28 and J is TRBJ1-2; TRBD1 agrees at 9 bases. CDR3 length: 13 residues. The V segment lost 6 bases and the J segment 8 bases; nucleotides outside the gene matches: 7. In germline, CDR1 is MDHEN, CDR2 SYDVKM. The CDR3: CASSENRGRGYTF. The DNA for the CDR3 is TGTGCCAGCAGCGAGAACAGGGGGCGAGGCTACACCTTC.

The chain is built from TRBV28 and TRBJ2-1; 8 bases align to TRBD2. V lost 4 bases, J lost 4 bases, and 9 bases stayed unmatched. Germline CDR1 and CDR2: MDHEN and SYDVKM. The CDR3 sequence is 16 residues long. Written as DNA, the CDR3 is TGTGCCAGCAGTTCCCCCGGGACTAGATATTACAATGAGCAGTTCTTC. It yields the protein CASSSPGTRYYNEQFF.